This T cell receptor beta chain emerged from a study of control samples from healthy donors and cancer patients. Germline V lookup: CDR1 KGHSH, CDR2 LQKENI. The CDR3 loop spans 14 amino acids. Trimming took off 3 bases at V and 4 bases at J, with 13 bases between the two ends. This clone was counted once. Some clones are missing from TCRdb's copy, which holds only in-frame ones; the method was immunoSEQ multiplex PCR. The sample records 55,000 to 65,000 clones, over 75% being singletons. This TCR derives from a woman aged 55-75 years with lung cancer. This chain links TRBV18 with TRBJ2-7; D possibly corresponds to TRBD1 (6 bases). Material: PBMCs. The CDR3 sequence is CASSPNFRGYEQYF. Here the CDR3 DNA reads TGTGCCAGCTCACCGAATTTCAGGGGATACGAGCAGTACTTC.